This passage covers 6 T cell receptor beta chains from one sample sequenced in a study of T cell clones after liver transplantation. Data came from immunoSEQ multiplex PCR; TCRdb stores just in-frame clones and leaves some out. Here the sample spans 95,000 to 130,000 clones, 75% to 95% being singletons. Sequences were derived from CD4+ T cells from blood, sampled 12 months after liver transplant. The receptor set was obtained from a human patient who received a liver transplant. The graft donor may account for some of the T cells.

The chain joins TRBV7-6 to TRBJ1-4; D not certain. CDR3 size: 16 residues. The V gene lost 1 base and the J gene lost 0 bases, with 9 bases spanning the gap. Germline CDR1 is SGHVS and CDR2 is FNYEAQ. CDR3: CASSLGHGSTNEKLFF. CDR3 bases: TGTGCCAGCAGCTTAGGCCACGGTTCAACTAATGAAAAACTGTTTTTT.

The rearrangement joins TRBV2 to TRBJ1-5; 10 bases agree with TRBD1. CDR3 length: 15 amino acids. V lost 6 bases to trimming and J lost 1 base; unmatched junction nucleotides: 3. Per the germline V gene, CDR1 is SNHLY and CDR2 is FYNNEI. The CDR3 loop is CASRLGQGSNQPQHF. CDR3 DNA: TGTGCCAGCAGGTTGGGACAGGGGAGCAATCAGCCCCAGCATTTT.

The J gene is TRBJ1-3, the V gene TRBV13; D unresolved. Trimming shortened V by 5 bases and J by 1 base, and 12 bases separated the two germline ends. The CDR3 loop spans 15 amino acids. Germline CDR1 and CDR2: PRHDT and FYEKMQ (reference sequence). CDR3 DNA: TGTGCCAGCAGCCTGTTTACATTATCTGGAAACACCATATATTTT. Translating gives CASSLFTLSGNTIYF.

The rearrangement links TRBV5-1 to TRBJ2-1, with D uncertain. Germline V CDR1 and CDR2: SGHRS, YFSETQ. V lost 5 bases to trimming and J lost 0 bases, with 6 bases between them. This CDR3 region has 13 residues. The CDR3 sequence: CASRGSSYNEQFF. CDR3 nucleotides: TGCGCCAGCAGAGGAAGCTCCTACAATGAGCAGTTCTTC.

There are a few counts of this clone. The genes are TRBV27 and TRBJ2-7; D is perhaps TRBD2 (5 bases). Germline values: CDR1 MNHEY, CDR2 SMNVEV (reference sequence). V lost 3 bases and J 1 base, leaving 10 bases between the germline ends. The CDR3 is made up of 14 amino acids. CDR3 DNA: TGTGCCAGCAGTTTGGTGGACTCTTCCTACGAGCAGTACTTC. Amino acids: CASSLVDSSYEQYF.

The chain links TRBV6-1 to TRBJ1-2; 7 nucleotides agree with TRBD1. The germline V gene encodes CDR1 MNHNS and CDR2 SASEGT. This CDR3 region has 15 residues. The J segment lost 4 bases and the V segment lost 5 bases, leaving 10 bases of the junction unmatched. The CDR3 is CASSRTGDEGYGYTF. The CDR3 nucleotides read TGTGCCAGCAGTAGGACAGGTGATGAGGGCTATGGCTACACCTTC.